These T cell receptor beta chains were read from a single sample in a study of blood T cell repertoires in COVID-19. Profiled with immunoSEQ multiplex PCR; TCRdb holds only in-frame clones, not every one. Found here are over 200,000 clones, around 80% of them singletons; the top ten hold around 18%. Sequenced material: peripheral blood. The receptors stem from a woman of 80 years or more with active or convalescent COVID-19. CDR3s include the opening cysteine and the closing phenylalanine or tryptophan. The D gene is left open where the match is weak. Size is stated for part of the rows, as once, few or many counts, or as a class when the clone is expanded.

abundance	d_gene	v_gene	j_gene	CDR3nt	CDR3aa
.	.	TRBV29-1	TRBJ1-1	TGCAGCGCCAGACGCCCCATAGGGGACACTGAAGCTTTCTTT	CSARRPIGDTEAFF
few	.	TRBV7-2	TRBJ1-5	TGTGCCAGCAGCTTACCTTTTCAGCCCCAGCATTTT	CASSLPFQPQHF
many	.	TRBV27	TRBJ2-7	TGTGCCAGCAGTTTATTAACGGGGTTCCCCACGGAGCAGTACTTC	CASSLLTGFPTEQYF
.	.	TRBV5-1	TRBJ2-7	TGCGCCAGCAGCTTGGGGCAGGGTGGCTACGAGCAGTACTTC	CASSLGQGGYEQYF
.	.	TRBV9	TRBJ1-2	TGTGCCAGCAGCCGCTCCGGAGTAAACGCTAACTATGGCTACACCTTC	CASSRSGVNANYGYTF
.	TRBD2	TRBV5-1	TRBJ2-1	TGCGCCAGCAGCTCCGGGACTAGCGTCAATGAGCAGTTCTTC	CASSSGTSVNEQFF
.	.	TRBV11-3	TRBJ1-2	TGTGCCAGCAGCCCACAGGGCTCCCATGGCTACACCTTC	CASSPQGSHGYTF
.	TRBD1	TRBV19	TRBJ1-2	TGTGCCAGTCACTACAGGGGGGACTATGGCTACACCTTC	CASHYRGDYGYTF
.	.	TRBV27	TRBJ2-3	TGTGCCAGCACCCTCGCGGGGAGCGTTGGGGATACGCAGTATTTT	CASTLAGSVGDTQYF
.	.	TRBV9	TRBJ2-5	TGTGCCAGCAGCCCGATACAGGGACCCCAAGAGACCCAGTACTTC	CASSPIQGPQETQYF
.	.	TRBV5-1	TRBJ2-1	TGCGCCAGCAGCTTGGGCGGGATTGACAATGAGCAGTTCTTC	CASSLGGIDNEQFF
.	.	TRBV11-2	TRBJ1-6	TGTGCCAGCAGCTTAGATCCCGGACAGAAAGCACGGCCCCTCCACTTT	CASSLDPGQKARPLHF
.	TRBD1	TRBV25-1	TRBJ1-2	TGTGCCAGCAGGCCCCCGGGACAGGGATATGGCTACACCTTC	CASRPPGQGYGYTF
.	.	TRBV24-1	TRBJ2-3	TGTGCCACCAGTTCCGACAGGAGCTACACAGATACGCAGTATTTT	CATSSDRSYTDTQYF
.	.	TRBV15	TRBJ2-2	TGTGCCACCTCTAAGAACACCGGGGAGCTGTTTTTT	CATSKNTGELFF
.	.	TRBV12-3/TRBV12-4	TRBJ1-2	TGTGCCAGCAGTTTGATGAGGGAGTATGGCTACACCTTC	CASSLMREYGYTF
.	.	TRBV27	TRBJ2-1	TGTGCCAGCAGTTTATTGGAGGGGAGGAATGAGCAGTTCTTC	CASSLLEGRNEQFF
.	TRBD2	TRBV7-7	TRBJ2-1	TGTGCCAGCAGCTTGACCTTCCTGGCGGGAGGCGGGGCGGGCCAGTTCTTC	CASSLTFLAGGGAGQFF
.	TRBD1	TRBV4-3	TRBJ1-2	TGCGCCAGCAGCCAAGATCAGTACTCCACGGACAGGGGGCGTCTCACCTTC	CASSQDQYSTDRGRLTF
.	TRBD2	TRBV30	TRBJ2-1	TGTGCCTGGAGTGGACTAGCGCCCAATGAGCAGTTCTTC	CAWSGLAPNEQFF
.	TRBD2	TRBV27	TRBJ2-4	TGTGCCAGCAGTCCCGGACTAGCGGAGACGGAAAACATTCAGTACTTC	CASSPGLAETENIQYF
.	.	TRBV5-5	TRBJ2-7	TGTGCCAGCAGCTTAATCGTCGGGGTGGGATGGGAGCAGTACTTC	CASSLIVGVGWEQYF
.	.	TRBV19	TRBJ2-1	TGTGCCAGTAGTAGACAGGTTGGTGGCAATGAGCAGTTCTTC	CASSRQVGGNEQFF
.	.	TRBV27	TRBJ1-5	TGTGCCAGCAGTTTAGAGGGTAAGGGGCCCCAGCATTTT	CASSLEGKGPQHF
.	TRBD2	TRBV4-3	TRBJ2-5	TGCGCCAGCAGCCAGACGTCCCTGGGAGGGGAGACCCAGTACTTC	CASSQTSLGGETQYF
.	.	TRBV5-1	TRBJ1-5	TGCGCCAGCAGCTTGGAGGGGAATAGCAATCAGCCCCAGCATTTT	CASSLEGNSNQPQHF
few	.	TRBV2	TRBJ1-5	TGTGCCAGCAGTCGTAGCAATCAGCCCCAGCATTTT	CASSRSNQPQHF
.	.	TRBV5-6	TRBJ2-2	TGTGCCAGCAGCTTGGTCGGGTCCACCGGGGAGCTGTTTTTT	CASSLVGSTGELFF
once	.	TRBV1	TRBJ2-1	TGCACCAGCAGCCCAGGCGCCCCCTACAATGAGCAGTTCTTC	CTSSPGAPYNEQFF
.	.	TRBV19	TRBJ1-5	TGTGCCTCAAAAGCCCGGGGGATCCTGGACACCCAGCATTTT	CASKARGILDTQHF
.	.	TRBV7-2	TRBJ2-2	TGTGCCAGCAGCTTAGCGCGGTGGAACACCGGGGAGCTGTTTTTT	CASSLARWNTGELFF
.	.	TRBV5-4	TRBJ2-1	TGTGCCAGCACTTACTCCGCAACCGCGAGTAACAATGAGCAGTTCTTC	CASTYSATASNNEQFF
few	.	TRBV7-2	TRBJ2-7	TGTGCCAGCAGCCCGCAGGGGGGACCCTACGAGCAGTACTTC	CASSPQGGPYEQYF
.	TRBD1	TRBV18	TRBJ1-1	TGTGCCAGCTCACCGACAACCGGGACAGGGTCTGAAGCTTTCTTT	CASSPTTGTGSEAFF
.	.	TRBV9	TRBJ2-2	TGTGCCAGCAGCGTAGGTGGTTGGGCGGGTAACACCGGGGAGCTGTTTTTT	CASSVGGWAGNTGELFF
.	TRBD1	TRBV10-3	TRBJ1-2	TGTGCCATCAGCATAGGGACAGGGAACTATGGCTACACCTTC	CAISIGTGNYGYTF
.	TRBD2	TRBV4-2	TRBJ2-2	TGTGCCAGCAGCCAGGGGACTAGCAACACCGGGGAGCTGTTTTTT	CASSQGTSNTGELFF
.	TRBD1	TRBV15	TRBJ2-3	TGTGCCACCAGCAGAGATACCTCTTATGACAGGGAAGTCGGAGATACGCAGTATTTT	CATSRDTSYDREVGDTQYF
many	TRBD2	TRBV4-1	TRBJ2-3	TGCGCCAGCAGCTGGGGACTAGCTAGCACAGATACGCAGTATTTT	CASSWGLASTDTQYF
.	.	TRBV12-3/TRBV12-4	TRBJ2-3	TGTGCCAGCAGTTCCCTCGATACGCAGTATTTT	CASSSLDTQYF
.	TRBD2	TRBV4-2	TRBJ2-1	TGTGCCAGCAGCCAAGGAGATTCCGGACTAGCGGGGATCAATGAGCAGTTCTTC	CASSQGDSGLAGINEQFF
.	TRBD1	TRBV5-1	TRBJ2-3	TGCGCCAGCAGGGCCGGGACAGGGGCAGGCACAGATACGCAGTATTTT	CASRAGTGAGTDTQYF
.	TRBD1	TRBV5-6	TRBJ1-4	TGTGCCAGCAGCTTGGACAGGGGGCCTGGTAATGAAAAACTGTTTTTT	CASSLDRGPGNEKLFF
.	.	TRBV27	TRBJ1-2	TGTGCCAGCAGTTTATCGTTGGGGGCAAACTATGGCTACACCTTC	CASSLSLGANYGYTF
once	TRBD1	TRBV5-1	TRBJ1-6	TGCGCCAGCAGCCCAACAGGGGTCGGTAATTCACCCCTCCACTTT	CASSPTGVGNSPLHF
once	TRBD2	TRBV19	TRBJ2-1	TGTGCCAGTACCAGGCGGGAGTACAATGAGCAGTTCTTC	CASTRREYNEQFF
few	.	TRBV27	TRBJ1-6	TGTGCCAGCAGTTCGAGCTCCTATAATTCACCCCTCCACTTT	CASSSSSYNSPLHF
.	.	TRBV2	TRBJ1-5	TGTGCCAGCAAGGAGGGAATGGGCAATCAGCCCCAGCATTTT	CASKEGMGNQPQHF
few	TRBD2	TRBV5-1	TRBJ2-7	TGCGCCAGCAGCTTGGCTACTAGCGGACAGCTCGAGCAGTACTTC	CASSLATSGQLEQYF
.	.	TRBV7-3	TRBJ1-3	TGTGCCAGCGCTTCAAGGGGCCCGGCCTCTGGAAACACCATATATTTT	CASASRGPASGNTIYF
.	TRBD1	TRBV24-1	TRBJ1-2	TGTGCCACCAGTGATGGGGGACAGATCTATGGCTACACCTTC	CATSDGGQIYGYTF
.	TRBD1	TRBV27	TRBJ2-7	TGTGCCAGCCGGTGGACAGGAAAGACCTACGAGCAGTACTTC	CASRWTGKTYEQYF
.	TRBD1	TRBV5-5	TRBJ2-6	TGTGCCAGCAGCTCCGGGACAGGGGGCTCTGGGGCCAACGTCCTGACTTTC	CASSSGTGGSGANVLTF
.	TRBD1	TRBV7-8	TRBJ2-4	TGTGCCAGCAGCCGCGGGGACAGGGGGCGCGGCATTCAGTACTTC	CASSRGDRGRGIQYF